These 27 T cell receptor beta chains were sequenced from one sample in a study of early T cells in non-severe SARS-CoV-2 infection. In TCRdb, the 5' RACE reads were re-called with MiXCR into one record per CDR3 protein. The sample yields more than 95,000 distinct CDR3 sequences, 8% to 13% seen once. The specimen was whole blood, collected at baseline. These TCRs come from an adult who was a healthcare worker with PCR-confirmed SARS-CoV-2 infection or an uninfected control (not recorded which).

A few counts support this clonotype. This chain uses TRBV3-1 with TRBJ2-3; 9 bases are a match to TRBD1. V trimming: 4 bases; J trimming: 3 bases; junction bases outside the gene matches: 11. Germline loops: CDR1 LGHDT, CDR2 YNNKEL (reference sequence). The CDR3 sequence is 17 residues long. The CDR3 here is CASSLTRDRGATDTQYF. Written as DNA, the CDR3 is TGTGCCAGCAGCCTAACTCGAGACAGGGGGGCTACAGATACGCAGTATTTT.

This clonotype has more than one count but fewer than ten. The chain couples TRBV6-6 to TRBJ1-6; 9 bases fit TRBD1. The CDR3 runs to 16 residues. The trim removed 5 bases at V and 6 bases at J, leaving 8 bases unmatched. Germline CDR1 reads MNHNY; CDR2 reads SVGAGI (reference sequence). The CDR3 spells CASSRGQGLSNSPLHF. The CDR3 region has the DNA TGTGCCAGCAGTAGGGGACAGGGTCTCTCTAATTCACCCCTCCACTTT.

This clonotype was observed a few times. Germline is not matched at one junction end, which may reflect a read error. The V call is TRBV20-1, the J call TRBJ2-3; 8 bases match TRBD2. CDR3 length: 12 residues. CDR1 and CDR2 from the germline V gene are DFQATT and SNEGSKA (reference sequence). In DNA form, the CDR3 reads TGCAGTGCGAGAGCGGGGGCAGATACGCAGTATTTT. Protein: CSARAGADTQYF.

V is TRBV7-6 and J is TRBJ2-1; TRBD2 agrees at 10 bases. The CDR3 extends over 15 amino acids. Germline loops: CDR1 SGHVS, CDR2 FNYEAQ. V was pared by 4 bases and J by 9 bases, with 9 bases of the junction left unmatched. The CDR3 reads CASSSSSGSFSEQFF. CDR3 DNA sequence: TGTGCCAGCAGCTCCTCTAGCGGGAGTTTTAGTGAGCAGTTCTTC.

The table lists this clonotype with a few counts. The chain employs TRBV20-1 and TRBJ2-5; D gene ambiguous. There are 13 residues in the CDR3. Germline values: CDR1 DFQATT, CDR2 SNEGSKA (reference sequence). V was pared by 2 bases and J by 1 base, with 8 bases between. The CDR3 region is CSARSTTQETQYF. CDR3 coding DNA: TGCAGTGCTAGAAGTACTACCCAAGAGACCCAGTACTTC.

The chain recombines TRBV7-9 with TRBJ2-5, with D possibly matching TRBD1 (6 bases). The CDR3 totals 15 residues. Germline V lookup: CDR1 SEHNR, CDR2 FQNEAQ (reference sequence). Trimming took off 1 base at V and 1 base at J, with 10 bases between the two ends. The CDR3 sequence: CASSLVPTGQETQYF. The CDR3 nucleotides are TGTGCCAGCAGCTTAGTTCCGACAGGCCAAGAGACCCAGTACTTC.

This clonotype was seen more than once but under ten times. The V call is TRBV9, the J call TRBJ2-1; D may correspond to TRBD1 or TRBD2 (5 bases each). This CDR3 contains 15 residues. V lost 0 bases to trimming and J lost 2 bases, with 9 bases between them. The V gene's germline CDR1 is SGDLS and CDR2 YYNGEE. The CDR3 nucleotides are TGTGCCAGCAGCGTAGAGAGGGGAACCTACAATGAGCAGTTCTTC. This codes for CASSVERGTYNEQFF.

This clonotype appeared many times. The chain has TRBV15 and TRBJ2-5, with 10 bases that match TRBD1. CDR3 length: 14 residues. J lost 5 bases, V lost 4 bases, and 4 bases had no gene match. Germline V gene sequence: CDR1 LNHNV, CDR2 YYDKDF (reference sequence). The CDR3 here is CATSKDRGWETQYF. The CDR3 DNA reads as TGTGCCACCAGCAAGGACAGGGGGTGGGAGACCCAGTACTTC.

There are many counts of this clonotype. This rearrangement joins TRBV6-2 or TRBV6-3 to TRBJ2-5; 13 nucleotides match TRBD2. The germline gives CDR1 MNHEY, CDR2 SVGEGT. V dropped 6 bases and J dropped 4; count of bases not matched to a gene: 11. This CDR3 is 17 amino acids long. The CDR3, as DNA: TGTGCCAGCAGCAAAAGGCTTACTAGCGGGAGGGCAGAGACCCAGTACTTC. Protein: CASSKRLTSGRAETQYF.

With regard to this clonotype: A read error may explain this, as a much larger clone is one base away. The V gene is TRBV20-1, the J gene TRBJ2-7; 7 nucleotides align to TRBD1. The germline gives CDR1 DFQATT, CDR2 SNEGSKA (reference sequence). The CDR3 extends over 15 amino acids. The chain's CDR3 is CSARLTGRPSYKQYF. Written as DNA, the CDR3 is TGCAGTGCTAGGCTGACAGGGCGTCCCTCCTACAAGCAGTACTTC.

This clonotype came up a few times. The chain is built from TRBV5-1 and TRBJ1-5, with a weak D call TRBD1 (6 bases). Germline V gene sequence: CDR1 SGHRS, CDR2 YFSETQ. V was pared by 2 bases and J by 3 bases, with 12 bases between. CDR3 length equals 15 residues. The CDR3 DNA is TGCGCCAGCAGCTTCGCCGGGGACAACAATCAGCCCCAGCATTTT. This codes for CASSFAGDNNQPQHF.

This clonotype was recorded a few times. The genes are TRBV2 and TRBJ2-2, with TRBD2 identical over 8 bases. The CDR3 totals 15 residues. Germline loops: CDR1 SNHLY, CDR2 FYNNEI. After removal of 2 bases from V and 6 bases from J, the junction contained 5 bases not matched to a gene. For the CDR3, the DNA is TGTGCCAGCAGTGAAAGAGCGGGAGTTTCCGGGGAGCTGTTTTTT. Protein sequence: CASSERAGVSGELFF.

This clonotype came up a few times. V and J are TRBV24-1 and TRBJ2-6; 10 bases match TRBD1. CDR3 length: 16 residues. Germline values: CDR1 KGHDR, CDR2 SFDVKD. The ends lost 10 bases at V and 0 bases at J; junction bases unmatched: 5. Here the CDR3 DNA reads TGTGCCACACAGGGACAGGGGAGCTCTGGGGCCAACGTCCTGACTTTC. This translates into CATQGQGSSGANVLTF.

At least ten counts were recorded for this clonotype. CDR3 sequence reads: CASSAGPGELFF. CDR3 nucleotide sequence: TGTGCCAGCAGTGCAGGGCCCGGGGAGCTGTTTTTT. V and J are TRBV28 and TRBJ2-2; perhaps TRBD1 as D (5 bases). V was pared by 5 bases and J by 6 bases, with 7 bases between. In germline, CDR1 is MDHEN, CDR2 SYDVKM. This CDR3 has 12 residues. Using reference TRBV28 and TRBJ2-2 for the parts outside the CDR3, the full variable domain is DVKVTQSSRYLVKRTGEKVFLECVQDMDHENMFWYRQDPGLGLRLIYFSYDVKMKEKGDIPEGYSVSREKKERFSLILESASTNQTSMYLCASSAGPGELFFGEGSRLTVL.

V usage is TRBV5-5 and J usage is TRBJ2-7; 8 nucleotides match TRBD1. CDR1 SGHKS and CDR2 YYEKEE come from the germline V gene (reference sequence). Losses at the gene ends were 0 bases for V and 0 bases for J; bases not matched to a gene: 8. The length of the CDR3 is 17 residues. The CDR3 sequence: CASSLEDRVLLSYEQYF. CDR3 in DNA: TGTGCCAGCAGCTTGGAGGACAGGGTCCTGCTCTCCTACGAGCAGTACTTC.

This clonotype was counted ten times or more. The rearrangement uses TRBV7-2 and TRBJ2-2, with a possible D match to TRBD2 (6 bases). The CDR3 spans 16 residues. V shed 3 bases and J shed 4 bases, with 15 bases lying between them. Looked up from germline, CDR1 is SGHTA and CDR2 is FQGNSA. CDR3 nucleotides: TGTGCCAGCAGCTTTCACTCGGGGGACGTCACCGGGGAGCTGTTTTTT. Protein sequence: CASSFHSGDVTGELFF.

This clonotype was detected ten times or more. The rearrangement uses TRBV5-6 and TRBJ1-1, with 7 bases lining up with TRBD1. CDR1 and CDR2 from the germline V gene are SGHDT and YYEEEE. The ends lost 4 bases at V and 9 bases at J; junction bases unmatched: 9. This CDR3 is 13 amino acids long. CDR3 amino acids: CASSQSDRTKAFF. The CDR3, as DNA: TGTGCCAGCAGCCAGTCGGACAGGACAAAAGCTTTCTTT.

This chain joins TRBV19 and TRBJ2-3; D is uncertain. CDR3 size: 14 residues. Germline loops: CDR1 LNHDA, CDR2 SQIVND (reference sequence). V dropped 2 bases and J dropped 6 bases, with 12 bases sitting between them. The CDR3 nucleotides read TGTGCCAGTAGTATAACCTCATTCTCCGATACGCAGTATTTT. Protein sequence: CASSITSFSDTQYF.

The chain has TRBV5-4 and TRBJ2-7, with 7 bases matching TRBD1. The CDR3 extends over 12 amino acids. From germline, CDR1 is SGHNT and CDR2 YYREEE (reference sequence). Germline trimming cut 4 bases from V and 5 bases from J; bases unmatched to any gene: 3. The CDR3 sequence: CASSPGTDEQYF. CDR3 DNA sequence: TGTGCCAGCAGCCCGGGGACAGACGAGCAGTACTTC. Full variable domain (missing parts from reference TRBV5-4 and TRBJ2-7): ETGVTQSPTHLIKTRGQQVTLRCSSQSGHNTVSWYQQALGQGPQFIFQYYREEENGRGNFPPRFSGLQFPNYSSELNVNALELDDSALYLCASSPGTDEQYFGPGTRLTVT.

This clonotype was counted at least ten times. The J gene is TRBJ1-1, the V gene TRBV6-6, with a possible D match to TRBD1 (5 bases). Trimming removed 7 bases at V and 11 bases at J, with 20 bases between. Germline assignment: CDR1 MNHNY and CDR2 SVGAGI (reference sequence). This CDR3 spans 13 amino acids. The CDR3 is CASIGDRWTEAFF. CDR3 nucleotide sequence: TGTGCCAGCATAGGGGACCGCTGGACGGAGGCTTTCTTT.

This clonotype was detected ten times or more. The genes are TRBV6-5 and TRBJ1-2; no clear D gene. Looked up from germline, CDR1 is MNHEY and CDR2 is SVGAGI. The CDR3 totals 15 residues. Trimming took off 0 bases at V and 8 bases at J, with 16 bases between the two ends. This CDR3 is CASSYSGSARSGYTF. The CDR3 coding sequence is TGTGCCAGCAGTTACTCCGGGTCGGCACGGAGCGGCTACACCTTC.

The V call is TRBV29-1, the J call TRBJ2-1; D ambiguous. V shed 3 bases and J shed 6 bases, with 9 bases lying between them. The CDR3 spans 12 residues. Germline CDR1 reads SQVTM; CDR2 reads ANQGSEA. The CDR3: CSVDTAVNEQFF. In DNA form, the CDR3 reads TGCAGCGTTGATACAGCAGTCAATGAGCAGTTCTTC.

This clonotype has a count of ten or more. In DNA form, the CDR3 reads TGTGCCTGGAGCTATATTGGGATGTACACTGAAGCTTTCTTT. The encoded protein is CAWSYIGMYTEAFF. The chain employs TRBV30 and TRBJ1-1; no reliable D call. The V and J ends lost 3 bases and 3 bases respectively, with 14 bases between them. Germline CDR1 GTSNPN, CDR2 SVGIG (reference sequence). The CDR3 covers 14 residues. The full variable domain, rest sourced from reference TRBV30 and TRBJ1-1, is SQTIHQWPATLVQPVGSPLSLECTVEGTSNPNLYWYRQAAGRGLQLLFYSVGIGQISSEVPQNLSASRPQDRQFILSSKKLLLSDSGFYLCAWSYIGMYTEAFFGQGTRLTVV.

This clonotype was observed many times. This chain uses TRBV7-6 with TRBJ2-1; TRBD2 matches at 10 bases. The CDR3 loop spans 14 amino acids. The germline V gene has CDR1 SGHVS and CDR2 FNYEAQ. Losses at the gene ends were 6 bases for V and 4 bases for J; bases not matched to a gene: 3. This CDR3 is CASSILAGYNEQFF. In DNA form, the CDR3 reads TGTGCCAGCAGTATACTAGCGGGATACAATGAGCAGTTCTTC.

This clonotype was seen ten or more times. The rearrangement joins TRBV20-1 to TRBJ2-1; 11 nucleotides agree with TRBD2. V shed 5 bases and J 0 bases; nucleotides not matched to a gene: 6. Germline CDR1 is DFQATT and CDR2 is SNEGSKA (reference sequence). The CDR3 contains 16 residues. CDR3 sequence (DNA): TGCAGTGCTCGGACTAGCGGGTTTAGCTCCTACAATGAGCAGTTCTTC. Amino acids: CSARTSGFSSYNEQFF.

The CDR3 reads CASSQEPAVELEQYF. Here the CDR3 DNA reads TGCGCCAGCAGCCAAGAACCAGCGGTCGAGCTGGAGCAGTACTTC. The rearrangement joins TRBV4-1 to TRBJ2-7; D might be TRBD2 (5 bases). The CDR3 is 15 amino acids. V was pared by 0 bases and J by 7 bases, with 16 bases between. Looked up from germline, CDR1 is MGHRA and CDR2 is YSYEKL.

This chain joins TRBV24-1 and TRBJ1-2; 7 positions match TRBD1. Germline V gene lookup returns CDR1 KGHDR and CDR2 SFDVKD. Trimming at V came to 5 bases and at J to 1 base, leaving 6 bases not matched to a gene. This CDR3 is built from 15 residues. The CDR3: CATSAPTGINYGYTF. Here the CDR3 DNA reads TGTGCCACCAGTGCCCCGACAGGGATTAACTATGGCTACACCTTC.